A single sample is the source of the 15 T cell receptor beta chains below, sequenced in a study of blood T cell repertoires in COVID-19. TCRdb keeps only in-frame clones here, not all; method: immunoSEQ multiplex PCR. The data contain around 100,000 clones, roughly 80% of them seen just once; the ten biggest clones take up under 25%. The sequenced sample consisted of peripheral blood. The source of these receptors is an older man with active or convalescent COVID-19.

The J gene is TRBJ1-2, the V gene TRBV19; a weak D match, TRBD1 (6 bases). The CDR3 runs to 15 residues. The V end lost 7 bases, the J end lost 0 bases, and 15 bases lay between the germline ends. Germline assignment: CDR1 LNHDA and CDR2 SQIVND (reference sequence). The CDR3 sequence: CASTPGGGPNYGYTF. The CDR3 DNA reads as TGTGCCAGTACTCCCGGGGGGGGCCCTAACTATGGCTACACCTTC.

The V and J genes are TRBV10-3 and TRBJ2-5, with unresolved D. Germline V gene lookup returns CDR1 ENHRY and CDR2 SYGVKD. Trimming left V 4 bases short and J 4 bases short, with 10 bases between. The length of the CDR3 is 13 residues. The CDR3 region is CAISVSGLETQYF. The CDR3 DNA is TGTGCCATCAGTGTATCCGGGTTAGAGACCCAGTACTTC.

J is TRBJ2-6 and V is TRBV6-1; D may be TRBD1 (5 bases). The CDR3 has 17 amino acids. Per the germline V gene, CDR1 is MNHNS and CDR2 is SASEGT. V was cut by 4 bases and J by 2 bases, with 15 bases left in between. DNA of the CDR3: TGTGCCAGCAGTGCCAGGGATTTAACTACTGGGGCCAACGTCCTGACTTTC. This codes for CASSARDLTTGANVLTF.

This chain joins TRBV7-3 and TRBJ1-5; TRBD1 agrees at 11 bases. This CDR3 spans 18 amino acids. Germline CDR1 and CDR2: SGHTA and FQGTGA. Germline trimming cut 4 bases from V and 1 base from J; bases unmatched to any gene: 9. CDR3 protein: CASSYSGTGGGSNQPQHF. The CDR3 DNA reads TGTGCCAGCAGCTATTCCGGGACAGGGGGAGGAAGCAATCAGCCCCAGCATTTT.

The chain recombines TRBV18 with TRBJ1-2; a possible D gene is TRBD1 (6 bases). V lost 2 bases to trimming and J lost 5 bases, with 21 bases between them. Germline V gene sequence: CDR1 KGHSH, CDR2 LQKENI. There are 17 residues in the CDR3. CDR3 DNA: TGTGCCAGCTCACCATCGTATAGGGACACCGAAAGGTATGGCTACACCTTC. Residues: CASSPSYRDTERYGYTF.

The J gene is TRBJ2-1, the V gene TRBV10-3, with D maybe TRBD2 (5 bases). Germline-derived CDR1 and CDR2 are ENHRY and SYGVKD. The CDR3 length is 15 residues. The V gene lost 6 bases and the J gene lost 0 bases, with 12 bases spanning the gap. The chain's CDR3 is CAISSDSSSYNEQFF. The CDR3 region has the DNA TGTGCCATCAGCTCGGACTCAAGCTCCTACAATGAGCAGTTCTTC.

The CDR3 DNA reads as TGTGCCAGCAGTTACTTGTCCCAGGGCCTGCTCTATGGCTACACCTTC. It codes for CASSYLSQGLLYGYTF. The J gene is TRBJ1-2, the V gene TRBV6-5; D is possibly TRBD1 (5 bases). The CDR3 contains 16 residues. Trimming shortened V by 1 base and J by 4 bases, and 16 bases separated the two germline ends. Germline CDR1 is MNHEY and CDR2 is SVGAGI.

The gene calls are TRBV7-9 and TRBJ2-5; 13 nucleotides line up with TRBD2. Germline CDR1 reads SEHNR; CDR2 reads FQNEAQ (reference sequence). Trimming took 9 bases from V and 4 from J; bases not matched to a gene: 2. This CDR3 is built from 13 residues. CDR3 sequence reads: CASRLAGGETQYF. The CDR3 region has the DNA TGTGCCAGTAGACTAGCGGGAGGAGAGACCCAGTACTTC.

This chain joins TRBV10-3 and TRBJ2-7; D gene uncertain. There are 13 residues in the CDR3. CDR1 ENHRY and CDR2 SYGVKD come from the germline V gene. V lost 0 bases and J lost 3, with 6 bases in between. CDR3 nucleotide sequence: TGTGCCATCAGTGAGTCGATCGGCTACGAGCAGTACTTC. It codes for CAISESIGYEQYF.

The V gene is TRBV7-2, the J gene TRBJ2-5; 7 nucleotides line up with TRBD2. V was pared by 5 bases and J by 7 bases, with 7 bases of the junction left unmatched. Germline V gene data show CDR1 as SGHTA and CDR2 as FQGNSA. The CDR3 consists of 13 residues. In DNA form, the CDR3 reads TGTGCCAGCAGCGGGGGGGGACTCTTGACCCAGTACTTC. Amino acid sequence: CASSGGGLLTQYF.

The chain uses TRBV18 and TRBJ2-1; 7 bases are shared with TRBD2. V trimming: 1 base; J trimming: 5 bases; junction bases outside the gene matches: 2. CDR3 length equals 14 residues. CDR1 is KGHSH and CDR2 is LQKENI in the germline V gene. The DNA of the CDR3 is TGTGCCAGCTCACCACAGGGAGGGAACAATGAGCAGTTCTTC. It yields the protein CASSPQGGNNEQFF.

Here the CDR3 reads CASSAGTGYSNQPQHF. The CDR3, as DNA: TGTGCCAGCAGTGCCGGGACAGGGTATAGCAATCAGCCCCAGCATTTT. This chain links TRBV2 with TRBJ1-5, with TRBD1 matching 9 bases. The CDR3 consists of 16 residues. Trimming removed 4 bases from V and 0 bases from J; junction bases left unmatched: 4. CDR1 and CDR2 from the germline V gene are SNHLY and FYNNEI.

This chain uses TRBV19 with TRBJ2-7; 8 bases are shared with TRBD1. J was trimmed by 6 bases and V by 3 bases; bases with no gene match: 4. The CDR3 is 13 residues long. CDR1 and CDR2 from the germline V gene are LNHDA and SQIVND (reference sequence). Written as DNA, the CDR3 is TGTGCCAGTAGTATCAGGACAGGGTCCGAGCAGTACTTC. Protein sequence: CASSIRTGSEQYF.

The CDR3 sequence is CARHRLAGALDTQYF. The CDR3 nucleotides are TGTGCCAGACACCGACTAGCGGGGGCCTTAGATACGCAGTATTTT. V gene TRBV2 combines with J gene TRBJ2-3, with 12 bases matching TRBD2. V gave up 9 bases and J gave up 5 bases; unmatched junction bases: 9. The germline gives CDR1 SNHLY, CDR2 FYNNEI. The CDR3 has 15 residues.

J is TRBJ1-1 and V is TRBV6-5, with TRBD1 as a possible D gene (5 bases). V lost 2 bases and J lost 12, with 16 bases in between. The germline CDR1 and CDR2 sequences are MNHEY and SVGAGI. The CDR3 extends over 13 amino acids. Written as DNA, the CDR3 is TGTGCCAGCAGTTACGGGACTGCTGGGTCGACTTTCTTT. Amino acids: CASSYGTAGSTFF.